This T cell receptor (beta chain) was found in a study of shared clonotypes between healthy human individuals. Here immunoSEQ multiplex PCR was the method, and the copy in TCRdb shows in-frame clones only, minus some. The sample lists about 2 million clones; over 85% were seen once. A remark on this clone: Its antigen is currently unknown.

Study outcomes and limitations: Larger estimated richness was generally recorded for naive subsets relative to memory subsets.

The CDR3 has 14 amino acids. V was cut by 1 base and J by 7 bases, with 11 bases left in between. Germline assignment: CDR1 SGHTA and CDR2 FQGNSA. As defined, naive CD8 cells were CD45RO-negative and positively selected for CCR7, with terminally differentiated effector memory CD45RA+ cells excluded. Sequencing used naive CD8+ T cells sorted from blood. This clonotype was obtained from a man younger than 30 in good health. V and J are TRBV7-2 and TRBJ2-1, with unresolved D. The CDR3: CASSLGARVNEQFF. CDR3 DNA sequence: TGTGCCAGCAGCTTAGGAGCTAGGGTGAATGAGCAGTTCTTC.